The clone carrying this T cell receptor (beta chain) was recorded a few times. CDR1 and CDR2 from the germline V gene are MGHRA and YSYEKL. The CDR3 contains 15 residues. J lost 2 bases, V lost 2 bases, and 3 bases had no gene match. This record comes from a study of blood T cell repertoires in COVID-19. Across the whole study: COVID-19 samples, acute and convalescent, were from the United States, Italy and Spain. The cDNA or gDNA used as material had been derived from T cells, B-cell-depleted T cells, or PBMCs.

In the authors' methods: Amplification of reference gene primers was used by the study to estimate nucleated cell counts. Libraries were prepared by immunoSEQ multiplex PCR; TCRdb keeps only in-frame clonotypes and omits some of them. V, J and clone size reflect that table, while D and trimming were determined from the DNA. Here the sample spans more than 300,000 clones, 88% being singletons. The chain employs TRBV4-1 and TRBJ2-5, with 9 bases identical to TRBD1. This TCR was sampled from a woman aged 70-85 years with COVID-19, enrolled during active disease. The sample consisted of peripheral blood. The CDR3 region is CASSQFGTGQETQYF. DNA for the CDR3: TGCGCCAGCAGCCAATTCGGGACAGGGCAAGAGACCCAGTACTTC.